Each of the 13 T cell receptor beta chains below was sequenced from the same sample in a study of shared clonotypes between healthy human individuals. Only in-frame clones appear in the TCRdb table, and some are missing; sequencing was by immunoSEQ multiplex PCR. The sample holds 800,000 to 1,200,000 clones, 70% to 80% seen once. Sequencing was carried out using memory CD4+ T cells from PBMCs. Subset here: CD45RA-negative fraction. These receptors were collected from a man aged 18 to 29 in good health. Some clones in this sample may be carry-over from other donors' samples.

As for this clone: Distinct nucleotide sequences in the sample also encode this CDR3. V usage is TRBV30 and J usage is TRBJ1-5, with a tentative D call TRBD1 (5 bases). The ends were cut back, 1 base at V and 0 bases at J, with 10 bases in the middle. CDR1 and CDR2 from the germline V gene are GTSNPN and SVGIG (reference sequence). The CDR3 is made up of 15 amino acids. Written as DNA, the CDR3 is TGTGCCTGGAGTGGAGGGACGGTTAGCAATCAGCCCCAGCATTTT. This sequence encodes CAWSGGTVSNQPQHF.

Worth noting for this clone: Being one base from a much bigger clone, this may be a read error. This same CDR3 is encoded by further DNA sequences in the sample. The V call is TRBV6-1, the J call TRBJ2-5; 7 bases align to TRBD1. V was pared by 5 bases and J by 2 bases, with 2 bases of the junction left unmatched. The germline gives CDR1 MNHNS, CDR2 SASEGT. This CDR3 has 13 residues. The CDR3 DNA reads as TGTGCCAGCAGTCGGGACAGACAAGAGACCCAGTACTTC. This encodes CASSRDRQETQYF.

This clone was observed a handful of times. The chain is built from TRBV20-1 and TRBJ1-1; D possibly corresponds to TRBD1 (5 bases). The V end was cut by 3 bases, the J end by 4 bases, with 6 bases between. The CDR3 loop spans 11 amino acids. The germline gives CDR1 DFQATT, CDR2 SNEGSKA (reference sequence). In DNA form, the CDR3 reads TGCAGTGCTAGCAGGGCCACTGAAGCTTTCTTT. It translates to CSASRATEAFF.

The J gene is TRBJ2-1, the V gene TRBV4-3; D call uncertain. CDR3 length equals 13 residues. V was clipped by 0 bases and J by 13 bases, with 13 bases between them. The V gene's germline CDR1 is LGHNA and CDR2 YSLEER. The CDR3 sequence: CASSQDLAATQFF. The CDR3 coding sequence is TGCGCCAGCAGCCAAGATCTCGCGGCGACCCAGTTCTTC.

This chain joins TRBV2 and TRBJ2-1; 9 bases are shared with TRBD2. Germline trimming cut 6 bases from V and 4 bases from J; bases unmatched to any gene: 10. Germline CDR1 reads SNHLY; CDR2 reads FYNNEI. The CDR3 loop spans 16 amino acids. In DNA form, the CDR3 reads TGTGCCAGCAGGGCGCGGGAGGGATTAAGTTACAATGAGCAGTTCTTC. This sequence encodes CASRAREGLSYNEQFF.

This clone was counted a few times. The chain combines TRBV11-2 with TRBJ1-3; D not certain. Germline V gene sequence: CDR1 SGHAT, CDR2 FQNNGV. The CDR3 spans 14 residues. The V end was cut by 2 bases, the J end by 2 bases, with 7 bases between. DNA for the CDR3: TGTGCCAGCAGCTTATGGCAGGCTGGAAACACCATATATTTT. The encoded protein is CASSLWQAGNTIYF.

This sequence joins TRBV29-1 and TRBJ2-1; TRBD2 agrees at 8 bases. Trimming at V came to 4 bases and at J to 16 bases, leaving 12 bases not matched to a gene. The germline V gene has CDR1 SQVTM and CDR2 ANQGSEA. The CDR3 runs to 12 residues. CDR3 coding DNA: TGCAGCGTTGTATATAGGCGGGAGGTTTTTTTCTTC. Amino acids: CSVVYRREVFFF.

In DNA, the CDR3 is TGTGCCAGCAGCCTTAGCGGGAGAGGCTACAATGAGCAGTTCTTC. Translation gives CASSLSGRGYNEQFF. This chain connects TRBV11-1 to TRBJ2-1, with 9 bases fitting TRBD2. CDR1 SGHAT and CDR2 FQDESV come from the germline V gene (reference sequence). The CDR3 extends over 15 amino acids. With V trimmed by 5 bases and J by 3 bases, 5 bases remained unmatched.

The chain combines TRBV5-5 with TRBJ2-1; perhaps TRBD1 as D (6 bases). Germline-derived CDR1 and CDR2 are SGHKS and YYEKEE (reference sequence). Trimming took 5 bases from V and 4 from J, leaving 16 bases between them. The CDR3 length is 15 residues. CDR3: CASSPYSQGYNEQFF. CDR3 nucleotides: TGTGCCAGCAGTCCGTATTCACAGGGATACAATGAGCAGTTCTTC.

Notes on this clone: It differs at one base from a far larger clone, so likely a read error. This chain uses TRBV6-6 with TRBJ1-2; D is perhaps TRBD1 (5 bases). In germline, CDR1 is MNHNY, CDR2 SVGAGI (reference sequence). Deletions cut 6 bases from V and 1 base from J, with 9 bases between. The CDR3 consists of 13 residues. This CDR3 reads CASRYDSNYGYTF. The CDR3 DNA reads as TGTGCCAGCAGATATGACAGTAACTATGGCTACACCTTC.

This clone was counted only a few times. The chain uses TRBV7-2 and TRBJ2-5, with 7 bases identical to TRBD1. Germline CDR1 reads SGHTA; CDR2 reads FQGNSA. The ends lost 8 bases at V and 5 bases at J; junction bases unmatched: 14. The length of the CDR3 is 15 residues. The CDR3 nucleotides are TGTGCCAGCGTTTCCTTCCGGGACAGCTACGAGACCCAGTACTTC. This translates into CASVSFRDSYETQYF.

Written as DNA, the CDR3 is TGTGCCAGTAGTTCAGGGGACGGCTACACCTTC. It codes for CASSSGDGYTF. The chain recombines TRBV19 with TRBJ1-2; tentative D call: TRBD1 (6 bases). Germline CDR1 reads LNHDA; CDR2 reads SQIVND (reference sequence). There are 11 residues in the CDR3. Between the trimmed V and J ends, which lost 5 bases and 8 bases, there was a span of 9 bases. Variable domain in full (rest from reference TRBV19 and TRBJ1-2): DGGITQSPKYLFRKEGQNVTLSCEQNLNHDAMYWYRQDPGQGLRLIYYSQIVNDFQKGDIAEGYSVSREKKESFPLTVTSAQKNPTAFYLCASSSGDGYTFGSGTRLTVV.

This clone appeared a single time. The chain recombines TRBV11-2 with TRBJ2-6; no firm D call. With 1 base removed from V and 0 bases from J, the gap between germline ends came to 7 bases. The CDR3 covers 16 residues. The V gene's germline CDR1 is SGHAT and CDR2 FQNNGV. The CDR3 reads CASSLVRYSGANVLTF. CDR3 in DNA: TGTGCCAGCAGCTTAGTCAGATACTCTGGGGCCAACGTCCTGACTTTC.